This T cell receptor (beta chain) is drawn from a study of shared clonotypes between healthy human individuals (dated by TCRdb to about 2020). Describing the broader study: The cohort comprised a couple of women and a few men aged 18 to 49 years. To estimate repertoire size and how much clonotype sharing occurs between individuals, the study deeply sequenced the blood TCR repertoires of 5 or 6 healthy adults. To increase sequencing depth and limit assay-specific biases, TCR repertoire library preparation and sequencing were carried out by different laboratories using diverse techniques. Leukapheresis yielded between about 0.9 and 9.5 billion PBMCs per donor.

The donors were healthy, HIV-negative adults who had no recently reported acute infections or vaccinations. All donors were Caucasian adults living in Nashville, Tennessee, USA. In the unsorted samples, 70 million to 95 million PBMCs were counted, and genomic DNA was extracted using the QIAamp DNA Blood Mini kit. Blood was collected by leukapheresis, and PBMCs were isolated by Ficoll-Histopaque density gradient centrifugation and then cryopreserved in liquid nitrogen vapor phase. Results and caveats for the whole study, not just this receptor: Sampling was restricted to blood, and TCR repertoires in tissues likely differ from the TCR repertoires found in blood. Because the study included only a small number of donors, the genetic and exposure-history diversity represented was limited. Pairwise subsampling indicated that sequencing depth was expected to affect the degree of clonotype sharing among donors.

Using the deep immunoSEQ assay, multiplex PCR amplified TCR CDR3 regions from genomic DNA. For each cell subset, the extracted genomic DNA was distributed evenly across all wells of several immunoSEQ 96-well plates, and each plate served as one replicate. Each replicate PCR for unsorted PBMC received roughly 300 ng genomic DNA, equal to about 30,000 T cell genomes. Genomic DNA from unsorted PBMC was sequenced over ten immunoSEQ deep assay plates. Purified libraries were quantified with a Qubit 3.0 fluorometer, sized on a Bioanalyzer 2100, and re-quantified with the KAPA Library Quantification kit. A separate single-read 150-cycle Illumina NextSeq 550 flow cell was used to sequence each immunoSEQ 96-well plate. Per the authors' processing: Because the immunoSEQ output included only junctional sequences and no quality scores, the filtering could not be the same as the filtering used for full-length reads. Sequences were annotated with PyIR, a Python wrapper for IgBLAST v1.9, and V/J genes and CDR3 were assigned using IMGT germline references. Any read was removed if the V/J assignment was weak (E-value above 1e-6), the CDR3 was missing, or the read contained stop codons, out-of-frame junctions, or ambiguous translated residues. V3J clonotypes were defined as sequences sharing the same inferred V gene, J gene, and CDR3 amino acid sequence. Percentage overlap between repertoires was calculated by dividing the number of shared unique clonotypes by the size of the smaller repertoire. RTK rarefaction, the Chao1 estimator, and Recon v2.1 estimates of unobserved clonotypes were used to assess repertoire richness. TCRdb stores this immuneACCESS table with in-frame sequences only. Part of the clones is absent; in the studies checked, under half of the shortfall reflects unresolved V genes, and no reason is known for the rest. The V and J calls and clone size are taken from that table; D and trimming were inferred from the DNA. The sample table contains roughly 500,000 clones; only one count was recorded for over 70% of them. Of the sample, roughly an eighth falls within the top ten clones.

About this clone itself: The antigen it binds to is not known. Base qualities are not provided; no much larger clone lies one nucleotide away.

The trim is 1 base for V and 0 bases for J, with a gap of 10 bases between the germline ends. Counted from cysteine to phenylalanine, this CDR3 has 15 amino acids. Here the CDR3 DNA is all that survives: 45 bases in frame from base 1. Per the germline V gene, MNHNS is the CDR1 and SASEGT is the CDR2. This clonotype originated in a woman aged 40 to 49 in good health. Some clones in this sample may be carry-over from other donors' samples. The sequencing input was PBMCs. The chain joins TRBV6-1 to TRBJ2-7, with TRBD1 as a weak D call on 6 bases. CDR3 loop: CASSEGTASSYEQYF. Read as DNA, the sequence is TGTGCCAGCAGTGAAGGGACAGCGAGCTCCTACGAGCAGTACTTC.